This T cell receptor beta chain originates from a study of shared clonotypes between healthy human individuals. Whole-study results and caveats: The expectation was that sequencing depth would affect clonotype sharing among donors.

Terminally differentiated effector memory CD45RA+ cells were left out of the naive CD8 fraction, which was CD45RO-negative and positively selected for CCR7. Donors had no recently reported acute infections or vaccinations and were HIV-negative. Caucasian adults living in Nashville, Tennessee, provided all samples. Trimming shortened V by 3 bases and J by 5 bases, and 10 bases separated the two germline ends. The CDR3 sequence is 13 residues long. Germline V gene sequence: CDR1 MDHEN, CDR2 SYDVKM. The sample holds one count of this clone. What it recognizes is unknown. Clones were read by immunoSEQ multiplex PCR, and TCRdb kept only the in-frame ones, dropping some. The profile shows around 1.9 million clones, just under 95% of them singletons.

The chain combines TRBV28 with TRBJ2-5; a weak D match, TRBD2 (5 bases). The clonotype originates from a man aged 18 to 30 in good health. Some clones in this sample may be carry-over from other donors' samples. The sequenced sample consisted of naive CD8+ T cells from PBMCs. The CDR3 protein is CASSFGVGETQYF. Written as DNA, the CDR3 is TGTGCCAGCAGTTTCGGGGTGGGGGAGACCCAGTACTTC.